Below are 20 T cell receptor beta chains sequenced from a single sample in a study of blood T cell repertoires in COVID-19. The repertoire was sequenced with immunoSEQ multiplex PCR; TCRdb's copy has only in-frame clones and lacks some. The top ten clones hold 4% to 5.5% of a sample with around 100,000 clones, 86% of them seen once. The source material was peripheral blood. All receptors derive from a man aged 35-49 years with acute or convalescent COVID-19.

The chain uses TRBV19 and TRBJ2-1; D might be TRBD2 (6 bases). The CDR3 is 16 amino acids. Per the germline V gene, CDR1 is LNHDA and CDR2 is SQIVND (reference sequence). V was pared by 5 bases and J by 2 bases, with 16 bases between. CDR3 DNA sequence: TGTGCCAGTAGTGACCTAATAGCGGATGCCTACAATGAGCAGTTCTTC. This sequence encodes CASSDLIADAYNEQFF.

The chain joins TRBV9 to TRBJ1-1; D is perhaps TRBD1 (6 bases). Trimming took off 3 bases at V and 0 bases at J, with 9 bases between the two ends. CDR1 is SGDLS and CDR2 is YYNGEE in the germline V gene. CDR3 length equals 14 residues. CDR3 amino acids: CASSARDMNTEAFF. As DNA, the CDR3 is TGTGCCAGCAGCGCCAGGGACATGAACACTGAAGCTTTCTTT.

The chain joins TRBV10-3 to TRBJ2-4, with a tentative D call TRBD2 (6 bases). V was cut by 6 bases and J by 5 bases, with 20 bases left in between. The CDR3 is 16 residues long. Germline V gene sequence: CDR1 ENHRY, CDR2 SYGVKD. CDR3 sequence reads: CAISPGAGSGENIQYF. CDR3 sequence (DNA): TGTGCCATCAGCCCTGGGGCGGGGAGCGGCGAAAACATTCAGTACTTC.

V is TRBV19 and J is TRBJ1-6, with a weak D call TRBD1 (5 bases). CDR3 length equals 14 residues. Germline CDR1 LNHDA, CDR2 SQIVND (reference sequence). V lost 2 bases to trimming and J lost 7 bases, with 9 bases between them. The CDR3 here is CASSISGGNSPLHF. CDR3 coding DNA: TGTGCCAGTAGTATATCCGGGGGGAATTCACCCCTCCACTTT.

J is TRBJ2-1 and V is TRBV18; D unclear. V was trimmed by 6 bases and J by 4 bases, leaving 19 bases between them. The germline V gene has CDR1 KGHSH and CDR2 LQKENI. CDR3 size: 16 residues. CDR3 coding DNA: TGTGCCAGCTCCCCTTCCATTGGCAGGCCTTACAATGAGCAGTTCTTC. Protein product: CASSPSIGRPYNEQFF.

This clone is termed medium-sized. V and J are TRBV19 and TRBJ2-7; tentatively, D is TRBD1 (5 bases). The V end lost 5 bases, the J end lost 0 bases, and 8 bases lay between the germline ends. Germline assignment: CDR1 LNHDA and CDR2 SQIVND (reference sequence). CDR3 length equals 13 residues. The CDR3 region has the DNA TGTGCCAGTAGTGCGACAGTCTCCTACGAGCAGTACTTC. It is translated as CASSATVSYEQYF.

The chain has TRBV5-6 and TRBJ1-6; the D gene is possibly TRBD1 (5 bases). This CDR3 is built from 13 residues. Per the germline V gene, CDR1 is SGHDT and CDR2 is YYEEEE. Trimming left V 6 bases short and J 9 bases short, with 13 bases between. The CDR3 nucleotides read TGTGCCAGCATGATCACAGGAATTTCACCCCTCCACTTT. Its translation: CASMITGISPLHF.

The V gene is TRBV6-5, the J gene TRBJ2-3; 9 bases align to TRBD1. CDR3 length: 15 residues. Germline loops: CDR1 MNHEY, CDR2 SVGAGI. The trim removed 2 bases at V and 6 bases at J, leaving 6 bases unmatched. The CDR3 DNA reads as TGTGCCAGCAGTTACACGCGGACAGGGGTGGATACGCAGTATTTT. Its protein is CASSYTRTGVDTQYF.

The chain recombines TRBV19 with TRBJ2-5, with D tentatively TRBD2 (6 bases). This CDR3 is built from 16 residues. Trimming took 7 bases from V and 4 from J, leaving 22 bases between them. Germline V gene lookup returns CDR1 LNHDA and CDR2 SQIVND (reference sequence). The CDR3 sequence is CASTPGLHPLGETQYF. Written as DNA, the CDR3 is TGTGCCAGTACCCCGGGACTCCACCCTCTCGGAGAGACCCAGTACTTC.

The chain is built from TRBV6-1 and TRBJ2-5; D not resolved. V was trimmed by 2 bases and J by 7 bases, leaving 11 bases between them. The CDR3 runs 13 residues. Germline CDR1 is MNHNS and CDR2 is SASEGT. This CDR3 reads CASSELASRTQYF. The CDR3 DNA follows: TGTGCCAGCAGTGAATTGGCCTCCCGGACCCAGTACTTC.

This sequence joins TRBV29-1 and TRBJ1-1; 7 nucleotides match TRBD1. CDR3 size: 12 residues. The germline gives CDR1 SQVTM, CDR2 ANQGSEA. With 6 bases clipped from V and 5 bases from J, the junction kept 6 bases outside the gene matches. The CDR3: CSVNRGGTEAFF. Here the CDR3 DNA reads TGCAGCGTGAACAGGGGTGGAACTGAAGCTTTCTTT.

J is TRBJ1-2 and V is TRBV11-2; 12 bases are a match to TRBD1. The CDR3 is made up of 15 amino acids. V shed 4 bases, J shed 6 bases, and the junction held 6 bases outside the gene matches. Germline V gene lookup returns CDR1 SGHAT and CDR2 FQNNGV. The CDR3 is CASSWTGTGGHGYTF. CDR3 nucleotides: TGTGCCAGCAGCTGGACCGGGACAGGGGGCCATGGCTACACCTTC.

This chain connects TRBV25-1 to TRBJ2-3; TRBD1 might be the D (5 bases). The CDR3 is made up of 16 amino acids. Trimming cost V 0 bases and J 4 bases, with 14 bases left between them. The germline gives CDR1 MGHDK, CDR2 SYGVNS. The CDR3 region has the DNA TGTGCCAGCAGTGAATATTTTAGGACAAGCGCAGATACGCAGTATTTT. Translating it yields CASSEYFRTSADTQYF.

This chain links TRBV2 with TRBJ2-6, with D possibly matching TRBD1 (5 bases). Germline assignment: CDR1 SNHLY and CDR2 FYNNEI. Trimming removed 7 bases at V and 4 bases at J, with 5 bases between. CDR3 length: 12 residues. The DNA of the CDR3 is TGTGCCAGCAACAGGGGGGCCAACGTCCTGACTTTC. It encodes CASNRGANVLTF.

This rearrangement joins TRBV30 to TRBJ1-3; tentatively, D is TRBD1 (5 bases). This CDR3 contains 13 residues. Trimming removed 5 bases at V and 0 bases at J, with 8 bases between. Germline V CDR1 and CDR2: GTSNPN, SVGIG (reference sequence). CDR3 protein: CAWARVSGNTIYF. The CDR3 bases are TGTGCCTGGGCCAGGGTCTCTGGAAACACCATATATTTT.

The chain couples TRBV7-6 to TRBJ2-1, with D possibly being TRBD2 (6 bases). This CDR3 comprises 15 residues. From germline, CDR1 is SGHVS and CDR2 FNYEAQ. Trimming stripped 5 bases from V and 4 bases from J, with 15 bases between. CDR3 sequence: CASSQDWGVYNEQFF. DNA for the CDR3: TGTGCCAGCAGCCAAGATTGGGGGGTTTACAATGAGCAGTTCTTC. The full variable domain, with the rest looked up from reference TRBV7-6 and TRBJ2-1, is GAGVSQSPRYKVTKRGQDVALRCDPISGHVSLYWYRQALGQGPEFLTYFNYEAQQDKSGLPNDRFSAERPEGSISTLTIQRTEQRDSAMYRCASSQDWGVYNEQFFGPGTRLTVL.

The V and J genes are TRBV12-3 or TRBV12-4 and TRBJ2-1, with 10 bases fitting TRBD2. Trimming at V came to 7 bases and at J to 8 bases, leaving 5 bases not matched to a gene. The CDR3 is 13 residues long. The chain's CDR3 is CASKLAGTYEQFF. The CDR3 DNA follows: TGTGCCAGCAAACTAGCGGGAACCTATGAGCAGTTCTTC.

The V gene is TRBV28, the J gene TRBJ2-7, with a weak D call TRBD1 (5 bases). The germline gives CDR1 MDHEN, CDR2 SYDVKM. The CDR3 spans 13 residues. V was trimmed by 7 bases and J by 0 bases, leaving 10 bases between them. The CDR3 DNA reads TGTGCCAGCAACACAGGAATCTCCTACGAGCAGTACTTC. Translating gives CASNTGISYEQYF.

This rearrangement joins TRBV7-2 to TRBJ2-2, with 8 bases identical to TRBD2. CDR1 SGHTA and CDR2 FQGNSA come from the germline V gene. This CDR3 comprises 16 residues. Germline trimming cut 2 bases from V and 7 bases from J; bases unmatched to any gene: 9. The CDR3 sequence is CASSLTRTSNGGELFF. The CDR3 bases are TGTGCCAGCAGCTTAACCAGGACTAGCAACGGCGGGGAGCTGTTTTTT.

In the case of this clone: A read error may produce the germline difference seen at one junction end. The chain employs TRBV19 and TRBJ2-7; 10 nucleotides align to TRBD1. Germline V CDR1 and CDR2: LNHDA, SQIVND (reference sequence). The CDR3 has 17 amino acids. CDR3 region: CAGSPSWQGQGPNEQYF. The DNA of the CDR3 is TGTGCCGGTAGTCCATCTTGGCAGGGACAGGGGCCCAACGAGCAGTACTTC.